This TCR beta chain originates from a study of cytomegalovirus exposure and HLA in healthy donors. The CDR3 runs to 13 residues. With V trimmed by 9 bases and J by 5 bases, 10 bases remained unmatched. The germline CDR1 and CDR2 sequences are ENHRY and SYGVKD. This PCR relied on a set of 60 Vbeta primers and 13 Jbeta primers. Profiled with immunoSEQ multiplex PCR; TCRdb holds only in-frame clones, not every one. The sample lists about 98,000 clones, roughly 60% occurring once. This TCR came from a human donor in good health. This chain links TRBV10-3 with TRBJ2-7, with 7 bases aligning to TRBD2. Sequenced sample: PBMCs. CDR3 amino acids: CAITAGKGDEQYF. The CDR3 nucleotides are TGTGCCATTACAGCGGGAAAAGGGGACGAGCAGTACTTC.